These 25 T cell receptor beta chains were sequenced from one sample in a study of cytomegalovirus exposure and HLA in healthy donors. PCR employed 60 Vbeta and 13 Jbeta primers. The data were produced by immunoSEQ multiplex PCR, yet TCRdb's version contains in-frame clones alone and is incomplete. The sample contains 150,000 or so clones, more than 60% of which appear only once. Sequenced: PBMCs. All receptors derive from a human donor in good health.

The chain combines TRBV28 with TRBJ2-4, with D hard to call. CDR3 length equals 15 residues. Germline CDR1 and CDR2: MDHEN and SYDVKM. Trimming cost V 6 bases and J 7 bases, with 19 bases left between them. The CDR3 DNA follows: TGTGCCAGCAGCCACAACGTACGGGTCCGGAACATTCAGTACTTC. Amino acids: CASSHNVRVRNIQYF.

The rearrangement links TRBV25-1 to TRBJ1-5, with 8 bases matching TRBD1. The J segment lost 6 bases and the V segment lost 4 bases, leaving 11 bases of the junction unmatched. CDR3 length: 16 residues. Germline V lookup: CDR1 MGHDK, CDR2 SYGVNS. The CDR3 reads CASSGNKQGGTQPQHF. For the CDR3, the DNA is TGTGCCAGCAGTGGGAATAAACAGGGGGGGACTCAGCCCCAGCATTTT.

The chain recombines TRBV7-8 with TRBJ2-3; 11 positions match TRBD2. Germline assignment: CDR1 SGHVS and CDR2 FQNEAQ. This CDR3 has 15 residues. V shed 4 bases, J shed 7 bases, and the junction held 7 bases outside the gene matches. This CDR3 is CASSSRLAGLNTQYF. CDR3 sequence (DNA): TGTGCCAGCAGCTCGAGACTAGCGGGGCTGAATACGCAGTATTTT. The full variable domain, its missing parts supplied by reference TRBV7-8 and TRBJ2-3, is GAGVSQSPRYKVAKRGQDVALRCDPISGHVSLFWYQQALGQGPEFLTYFQNEAQLDKSGLPSDRFFAERPEGSVSTLKIQRTQQEDSAVYLCASSSRLAGLNTQYFGPGTRLTVL.

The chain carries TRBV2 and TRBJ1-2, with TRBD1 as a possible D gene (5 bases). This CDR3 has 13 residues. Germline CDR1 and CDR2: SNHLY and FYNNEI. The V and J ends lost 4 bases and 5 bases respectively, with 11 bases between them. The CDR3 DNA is TGTGCCAGCAGTGTCGACAGTAATTATGGCTACACCTTC. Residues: CASSVDSNYGYTF.

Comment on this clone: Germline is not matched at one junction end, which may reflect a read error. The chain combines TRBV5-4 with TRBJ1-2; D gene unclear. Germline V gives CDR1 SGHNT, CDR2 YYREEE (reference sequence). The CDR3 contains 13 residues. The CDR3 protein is CASSLGPNYGYIF. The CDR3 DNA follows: TGTGCCAGCAGCTTGGGACCGAACTATGGCTACATCTTC.

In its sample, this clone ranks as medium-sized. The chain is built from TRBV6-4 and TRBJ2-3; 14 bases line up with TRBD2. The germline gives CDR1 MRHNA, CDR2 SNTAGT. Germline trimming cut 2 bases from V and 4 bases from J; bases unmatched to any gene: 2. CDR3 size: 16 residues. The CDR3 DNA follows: TGTGCCAGCAGTGACGGGACTAGCGGGGGCCCAGATACGCAGTATTTT. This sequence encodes CASSDGTSGGPDTQYF.

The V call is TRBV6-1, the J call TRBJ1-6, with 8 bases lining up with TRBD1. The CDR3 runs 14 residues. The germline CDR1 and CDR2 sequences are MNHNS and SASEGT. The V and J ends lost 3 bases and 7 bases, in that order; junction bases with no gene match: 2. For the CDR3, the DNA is TGTGCCAGCAGTGAGAGGACAGGGAATTCACCCCTCCACTTT. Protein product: CASSERTGNSPLHF.

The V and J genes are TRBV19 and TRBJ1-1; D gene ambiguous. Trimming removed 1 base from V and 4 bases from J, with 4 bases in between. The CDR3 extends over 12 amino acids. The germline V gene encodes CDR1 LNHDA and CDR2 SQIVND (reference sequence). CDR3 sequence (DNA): TGTGCCAGTAGTATAGGTATCACTGAAGCTTTCTTT. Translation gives CASSIGITEAFF.

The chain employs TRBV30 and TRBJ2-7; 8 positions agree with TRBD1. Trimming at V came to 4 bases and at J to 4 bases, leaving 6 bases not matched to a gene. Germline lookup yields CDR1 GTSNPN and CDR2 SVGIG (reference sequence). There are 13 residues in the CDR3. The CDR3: CAWNRQGAYEQYF. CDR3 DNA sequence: TGTGCCTGGAACAGGCAGGGGGCATACGAGCAGTACTTC.

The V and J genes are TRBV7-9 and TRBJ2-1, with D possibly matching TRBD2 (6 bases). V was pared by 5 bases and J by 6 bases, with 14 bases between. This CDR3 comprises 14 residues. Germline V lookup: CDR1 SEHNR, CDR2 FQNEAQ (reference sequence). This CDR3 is CASSHRDSPNEQFF. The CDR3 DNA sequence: TGTGCCAGCAGCCACCGGGACTCTCCCAATGAGCAGTTCTTC.

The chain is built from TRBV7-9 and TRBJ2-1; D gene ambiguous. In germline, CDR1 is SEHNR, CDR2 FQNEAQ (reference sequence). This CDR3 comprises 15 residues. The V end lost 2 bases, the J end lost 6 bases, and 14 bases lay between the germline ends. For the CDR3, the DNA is TGTGCCAGCAGCTTAATAGAGTTGGGCCTCAATGAGCAGTTCTTC. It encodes CASSLIELGLNEQFF.

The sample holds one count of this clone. The CDR3 region is CASSLGTRFGRMAGELFF. The CDR3 DNA follows: TGTGCCAGCAGCTTAGGGACTCGTTTTGGCAGGATGGCCGGGGAGCTGTTTTTT. The chain links TRBV7-8 to TRBJ2-2; D is perhaps TRBD2 (5 bases). This CDR3 contains 18 residues. Germline V gene data show CDR1 as SGHVS and CDR2 as FQNEAQ. Trimming removed 1 base from V and 6 bases from J, with 21 bases in between. The full variable domain, in which reference TRBV7-8 and TRBJ2-2 provide the parts outside the CDR3, is GAGVSQSPRYKVAKRGQDVALRCDPISGHVSLFWYQQALGQGPEFLTYFQNEAQLDKSGLPSDRFFAERPEGSVSTLKIQRTQQEDSAVYLCASSLGTRFGRMAGELFFGEGSRLTVL.

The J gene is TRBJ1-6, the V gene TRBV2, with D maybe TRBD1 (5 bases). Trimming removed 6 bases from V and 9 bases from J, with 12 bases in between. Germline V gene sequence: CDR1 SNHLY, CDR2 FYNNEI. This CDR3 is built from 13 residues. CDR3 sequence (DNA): TGTGCCAGCAGCTCGGGCAGGGTTTCACCCCTCCACTTT. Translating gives CASSSGRVSPLHF.

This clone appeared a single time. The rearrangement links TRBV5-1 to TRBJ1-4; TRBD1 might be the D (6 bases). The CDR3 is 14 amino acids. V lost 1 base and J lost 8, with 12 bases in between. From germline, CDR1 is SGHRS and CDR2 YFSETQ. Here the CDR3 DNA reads TGCGCCAGCAGCTTGAACAGGGTAGGGGAAAAACTGTTTTTT. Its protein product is CASSLNRVGEKLFF.

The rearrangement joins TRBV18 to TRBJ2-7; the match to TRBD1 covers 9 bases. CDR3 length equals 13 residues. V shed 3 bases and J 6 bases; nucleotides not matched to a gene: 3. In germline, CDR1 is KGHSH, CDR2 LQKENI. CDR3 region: CASSPADRGEQYF. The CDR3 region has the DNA TGTGCCAGCTCACCCGCGGACAGGGGCGAGCAGTACTTC.

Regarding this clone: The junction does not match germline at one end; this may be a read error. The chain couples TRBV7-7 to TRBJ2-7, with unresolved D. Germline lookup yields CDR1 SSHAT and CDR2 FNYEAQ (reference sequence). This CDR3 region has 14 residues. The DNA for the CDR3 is TGTGCTAGCAGCTTGTCGCCAGACAACTACGAGCAGTACTTC. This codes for CASSLSPDNYEQYF. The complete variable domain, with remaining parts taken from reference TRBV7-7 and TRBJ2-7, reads GAGVSQSPRYKVTKRGQDVTLRCDPISSHATLYWYQQALGQGPEFLTYFNYEAQPDKSGLPSDRFSAERPEGSISTLTIQRTEQRDSAMYRCASSLSPDNYEQYFGPGTRLTVT.

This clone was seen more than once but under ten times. Written as DNA, the CDR3 is TGTGCCAGCACCCGACGGGTTTGGGGACAGCATAATGAAAAACTGTTTTTT. Translation: CASTRRVWGQHNEKLFF. The chain joins TRBV28 to TRBJ1-4, with TRBD1 matching over 7 bases. V gave up 7 bases and J gave up 4 bases; unmatched junction bases: 15. The CDR3 length is 17 residues. The germline CDR1 and CDR2 sequences are MDHEN and SYDVKM.

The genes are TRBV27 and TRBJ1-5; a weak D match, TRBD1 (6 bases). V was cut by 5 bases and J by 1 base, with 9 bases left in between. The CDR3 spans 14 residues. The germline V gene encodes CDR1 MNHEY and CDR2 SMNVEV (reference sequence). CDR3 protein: CASSLRGSNQPQHF. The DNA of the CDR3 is TGTGCCAGCAGTCTCAGGGGAAGCAATCAGCCCCAGCATTTT.

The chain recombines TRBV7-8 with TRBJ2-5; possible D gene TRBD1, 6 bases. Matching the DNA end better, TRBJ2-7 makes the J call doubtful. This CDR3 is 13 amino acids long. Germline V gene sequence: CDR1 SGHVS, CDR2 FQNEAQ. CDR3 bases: TGTGCCAGCAGCTCGGACAGCCTGTACGAGCAGTACTTC. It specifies CASSSDSLYEQYF.

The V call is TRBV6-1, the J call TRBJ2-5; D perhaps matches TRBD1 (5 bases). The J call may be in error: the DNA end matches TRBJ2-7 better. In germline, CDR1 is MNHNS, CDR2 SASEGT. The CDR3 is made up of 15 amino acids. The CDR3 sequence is CASSEQGNSFYEQYF. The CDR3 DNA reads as TGTGCCAGCAGTGAACAGGGAAACTCATTCTACGAGCAGTACTTC.

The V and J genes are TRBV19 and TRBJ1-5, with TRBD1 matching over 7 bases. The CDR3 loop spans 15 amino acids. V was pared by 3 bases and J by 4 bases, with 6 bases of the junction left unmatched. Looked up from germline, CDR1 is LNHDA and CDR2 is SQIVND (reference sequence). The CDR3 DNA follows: TGTGCCAGTAGTATTGTGGGGACAGAGAATCAGCCCCAGCATTTT. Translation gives CASSIVGTENQPQHF.

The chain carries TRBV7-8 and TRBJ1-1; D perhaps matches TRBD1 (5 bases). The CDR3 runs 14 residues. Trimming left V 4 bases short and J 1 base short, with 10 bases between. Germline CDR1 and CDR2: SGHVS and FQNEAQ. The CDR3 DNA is TGTGCCAGCAGCTGGGGACTGGCGAACACTGAAGCTTTCTTT. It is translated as CASSWGLANTEAFF.

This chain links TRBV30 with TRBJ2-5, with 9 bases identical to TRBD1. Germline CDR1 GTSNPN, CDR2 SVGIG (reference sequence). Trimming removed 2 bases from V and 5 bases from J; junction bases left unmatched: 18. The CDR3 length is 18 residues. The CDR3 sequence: CAWSSGTGYHGGRETQYF. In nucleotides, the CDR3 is TGTGCCTGGAGTTCCGGGACAGGGTATCATGGGGGGCGGGAGACCCAGTACTTC. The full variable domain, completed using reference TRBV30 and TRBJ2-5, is SQTIHQWPATLVQPVGSPLSLECTVEGTSNPNLYWYRQAAGRGLQLLFYSVGIGQISSEVPQNLSASRPQDRQFILSSKKLLLSDSGFYLCAWSSGTGYHGGRETQYFGPGTRLLVL.

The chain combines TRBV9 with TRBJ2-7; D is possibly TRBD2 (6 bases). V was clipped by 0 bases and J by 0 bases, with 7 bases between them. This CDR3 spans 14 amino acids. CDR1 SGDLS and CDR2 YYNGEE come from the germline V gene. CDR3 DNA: TGTGCCAGCAGCGTAGTAGCGGCCTCCTACGAGCAGTACTTC. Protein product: CASSVVAASYEQYF.

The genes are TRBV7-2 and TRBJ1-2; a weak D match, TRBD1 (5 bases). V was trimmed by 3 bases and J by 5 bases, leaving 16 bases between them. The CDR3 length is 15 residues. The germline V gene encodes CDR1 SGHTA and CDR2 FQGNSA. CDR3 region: CASSLEAGDLYGYTF. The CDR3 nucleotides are TGTGCCAGCAGCTTGGAGGCGGGGGACCTGTATGGCTACACCTTC.